The rows below give T cell receptor beta chains drawn from one sample of a study of T cell repertoires in cytomegalovirus infection. No cognate antigen is known for these TCRs. From the reads, TCRdb called clonotypes with MiXCR, one entry per CDR3 protein. The profile covers about 52,000 distinct CDR3 sequences, with roughly a fifth appearing a single time and just under 80% taken by the ten largest. Sequencing used CD8+ T cells from cultured PBMCs, obtained from culture after CMV antigen stimulation. The receptors stem from a human donor in good health (CMV status not recorded). Some clones in this sample may be carry-over from other donors' samples. The CDR3 runs from the conserved cysteine through the conserved F or W. D genes are given only for firm matches. Size is omitted from some rows. Given values are once, few, many or a class for expanded clones.

d_gene	v_gene	abundance	j_gene	CDR3aa	CDR3nt
NA	TRBV7-2	many	TRBJ1-1	CASSLATENTEAFF	TGTGCCAGCAGCTTAGCAACCGAGAACACTGAAGCTTTCTTT
NA	TRBV4-1	NA	TRBJ1-1	CASSQAPGAYTEAFF	TGCGCCAGCAGCCAAGCCCCGGGGGCATACACTGAAGCTTTCTTT
NA	TRBV6-5	many	TRBJ1-2	CASSYGGGDGYTF	TGTGCCAGCAGTTACGGGGGGGGCGATGGCTACACCTTC
NA	TRBV7-2	few	TRBJ2-7	CASSSRAVYEQYF	TGTGCCAGCAGCTCCAGGGCCGTCTACGAGCAGTACTTC
NA	TRBV4-1	NA	TRBJ2-6	CASSQWSAISGANVLTF	TGCGCCAGCAGCCAATGGAGCGCAATCTCTGGGGCCAACGTCCTGACTTTC
NA	TRBV28	medium-sized	TRBJ1-1	CASSPTALGTEAFF	TGTGCCAGCAGTCCTACAGCTCTGGGAACTGAAGCTTTCTTT
NA	TRBV5-1	NA	TRBJ2-2	CASSLPDGGELFF	TGCGCCAGCAGCTTACCAGACGGCGGGGAGCTGTTTTTT
TRBD1	TRBV4-1	few	TRBJ1-4	CASSQERGQSEKLFF	TGCGCCAGCAGCCAAGAGAGGGGACAGAGTGAAAAACTGTTTTTT
TRBD1	TRBV7-9	NA	TRBJ1-5	CASSSTGVHQPQHF	TGTGCCAGCAGCTCCACAGGGGTCCACCAGCCCCAGCATTTT
NA	TRBV12-3/TRBV12-4	few	TRBJ1-3	CASSPGYSGNTIYF	TGTGCCAGCAGTCCCGGTTACTCTGGAAACACCATATATTTT
NA	TRBV12-3/TRBV12-4	few	TRBJ1-1	CASQHEGNTEAFF	TGTGCCAGCCAACACGAGGGGAACACTGAAGCTTTCTTT
TRBD1	TRBV7-6	few	TRBJ1-1	CASSKTGGEAFF	TGTGCCAGCAGCAAAACAGGGGGCGAAGCTTTCTTT
TRBD1	TRBV7-9	NA	TRBJ1-6	CASSPDRVVSPLHF	TGTGCCAGCAGCCCGGACAGGGTGGTGTCACCCCTCCACTTT
NA	TRBV12-3/TRBV12-4	NA	TRBJ1-1	CASSVGLRTEAFF	TGTGCCAGTAGTGTCGGGCTACGTACTGAAGCTTTCTTT
NA	TRBV12-3/TRBV12-4	few	TRBJ2-3	CASSSGGTDTQYF	TGTGCCAGCAGTTCGGGGGGCACAGATACGCAGTATTTT
NA	TRBV6-1	NA	TRBJ1-2	CASSEGGADRYGYTF	TGTGCCAGCAGTGAAGGGGGGGCGGACAGATATGGCTACACCTTC
TRBD2	TRBV7-9	NA	TRBJ2-5	CASSLREAGEETQYF	TGTGCCAGCAGCTTACGAGAAGCGGGGGAAGAGACCCAGTACTTC
NA	TRBV11-2	NA	TRBJ1-1	CASSSVGGRAFF	TGTGCCAGCAGTTCCGTGGGGGGGAGGGCTTTCTTT
NA	TRBV6-1	NA	TRBJ1-1	CASSPNESTEAFF	TGTGCCAGCAGTCCCAATGAGTCCACTGAAGCTTTCTTT
NA	TRBV7-9	NA	TRBJ2-2	CASSPPTSTGELFF	TGTGCCAGCAGCCCTCCTACATCCACCGGGGAGCTGTTTTTT
NA	TRBV6-6	NA	TRBJ1-3	CASSYRGLSGNTIYF	TGTGCCAGCAGTTACAGGGGTCTCTCTGGAAACACCATATATTTT
NA	TRBV7-3	NA	TRBJ2-3	CASSLGLRTDTQYF	TGTGCCAGCAGCTTAGGGCTTCGCACGGATACGCAGTATTTT
TRBD1	TRBV7-8	few	TRBJ1-2	CASSKPTGGSPGYTF	TGTGCCAGCAGCAAACCGACAGGGGGCTCGCCTGGCTACACCTTC
NA	TRBV2	NA	TRBJ2-2	CASSNRDSNTGELFF	TGTGCCAGCAGCAACAGGGATTCGAACACCGGGGAGCTGTTTTTT
TRBD1	TRBV12-3/TRBV12-4	NA	TRBJ2-1	CASSSEDRVWEQFF	TGTGCCAGCAGTTCCGAGGACAGGGTCTGGGAGCAGTTCTTC
NA	TRBV5-1	few	TRBJ2-7	CASSLRGRVLMDEQYF	TGCGCCAGCAGCTTGCGGGGCAGGGTTCTCATGGACGAGCAGTACTTC
NA	TRBV28	few	TRBJ1-4	CASSFGQSNEKLFF	TGTGCCAGCAGTTTCGGACAGTCTAATGAAAAACTGTTTTTT
TRBD1	TRBV7-2	NA	TRBJ2-2	CASSYGQGGELFF	TGTGCCAGCAGCTACGGACAGGGCGGGGAGCTGTTTTTT
NA	TRBV27	once	TRBJ1-2	CATMGVGGNYGYTF	TGTGCCACCATGGGCGTGGGGGGTAACTATGGCTACACCTTC
NA	TRBV18	NA	TRBJ1-1	CASSSDPPGAANTEAFF	TGTGCCAGCTCATCCGACCCCCCAGGGGCTGCGAACACTGAAGCTTTCTTT
NA	TRBV6-4	NA	TRBJ2-2	CASSEEDTGELFF	TGTGCCAGCAGTGAGGAAGACACCGGGGAGCTGTTTTTT
NA	TRBV7-6	NA	TRBJ1-4	CASSLAHLREKLFF	TGTGCCAGCAGCTTAGCTCACCTCCGGGAAAAACTGTTTTTT
NA	TRBV4-3	few	TRBJ2-2	CASSQRAGTRNTGELFF	TGCGCCAGCAGCCAAAGGGCGGGGACAAGGAACACCGGGGAGCTGTTTTTT
NA	TRBV7-8	few	TRBJ2-1	CASSPTWDEQFF	TGTGCCAGCAGCCCGACTTGGGATGAGCAGTTCTTC
TRBD1	TRBV10-3	few	TRBJ2-3	CAISLGTGKDTQYF	TGTGCCATCAGCCTCGGGACAGGGAAAGATACGCAGTATTTT
NA	TRBV6-2/TRBV6-3	NA	TRBJ2-7	CASSYLGGEQYF	TGTGCCAGCAGTTACCTCGGGGGCGAGCAGTACTTC
NA	TRBV4-1	NA	TRBJ1-1	CASSQVNTEAFF	TGCGCCAGCAGCCAGGTAAACACTGAAGCTTTCTTT
NA	TRBV6-2/TRBV6-3	NA	TRBJ1-2	CAQAGKGPNYGYTF	TGTGCACAGGCTGGGAAAGGCCCCAACTATGGCTACACCTTC
NA	TRBV7-2	few	TRBJ2-7	CASSFPRRREQYF	TGTGCCAGCAGCTTCCCCCGGCGGCGCGAGCAGTACTTC
TRBD1	TRBV11-1	NA	TRBJ2-7	CASSSGQEYEQYF	TGTGCCAGCAGCTCGGGACAGGAATACGAGCAGTACTTC
NA	TRBV25-1	NA	TRBJ2-7	CASSESQPYEQYF	TGTGCCAGCAGTGAATCCCAGCCCTACGAGCAGTACTTC
TRBD1	TRBV5-1	NA	TRBJ2-2	CASSFGQGNDYGELFF	TGCGCCAGCAGTTTTGGACAGGGAAATGATTACGGGGAGCTGTTTTTT
TRBD1	TRBV12-3/TRBV12-4	few	TRBJ2-6	CASSTRTGPDPGANVLTF	TGTGCCAGCAGTACTCGGACAGGACCTGATCCTGGGGCCAACGTCCTGACTTTC